Sequencing of this T cell receptor (beta chain) was carried out in a study of sequential checkpoint blockade in melanoma. Study at large: Maintenance nivolumab came after either treatment sequence.

This clone showed up just a few times. The germline gene is not matched at one end of the junction; a read error may be the cause. Other nucleotide sequences in the sample specify the same CDR3. Profiled with immunoSEQ multiplex PCR; TCRdb holds only in-frame clones, not every one. The sample yields 9,500 to 15,000 clones, approximately 79% seen once. The CDR3 has 13 residues. Germline assignment: CDR1 SGHRS and CDR2 YFSETQ. Regarding treatment: randomized to nivolumab then ipilimumab (arm A) or the reverse (arm B). This clonotype was sampled from a human donor with melanoma. The sample consisted of CD8+ T cells sorted from blood (inferred from file names), taken from a patient given nivolumab and ipilimumab in sequence. This chain links TRBV5-1 with TRBJ1-2, with 8 nucleotides matching TRBD1. CDR3 protein: CARSSAGGWGYTF. CDR3 coding DNA: TGCGCCCGCAGCTCGGCAGGGGGCTGGGGTTACACCTTC.